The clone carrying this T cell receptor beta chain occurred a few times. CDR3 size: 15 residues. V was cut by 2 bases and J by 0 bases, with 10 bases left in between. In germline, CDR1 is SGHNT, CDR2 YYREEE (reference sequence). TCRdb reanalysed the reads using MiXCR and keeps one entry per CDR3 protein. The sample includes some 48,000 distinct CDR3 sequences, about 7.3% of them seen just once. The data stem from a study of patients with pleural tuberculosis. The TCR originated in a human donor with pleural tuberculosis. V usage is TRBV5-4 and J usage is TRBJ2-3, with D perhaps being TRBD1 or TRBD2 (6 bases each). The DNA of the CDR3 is TGTGCCAGCAGCTTTCCCGGGGGCAGCACAGATACGCAGTATTTT. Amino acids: CASSFPGGSTDTQYF.